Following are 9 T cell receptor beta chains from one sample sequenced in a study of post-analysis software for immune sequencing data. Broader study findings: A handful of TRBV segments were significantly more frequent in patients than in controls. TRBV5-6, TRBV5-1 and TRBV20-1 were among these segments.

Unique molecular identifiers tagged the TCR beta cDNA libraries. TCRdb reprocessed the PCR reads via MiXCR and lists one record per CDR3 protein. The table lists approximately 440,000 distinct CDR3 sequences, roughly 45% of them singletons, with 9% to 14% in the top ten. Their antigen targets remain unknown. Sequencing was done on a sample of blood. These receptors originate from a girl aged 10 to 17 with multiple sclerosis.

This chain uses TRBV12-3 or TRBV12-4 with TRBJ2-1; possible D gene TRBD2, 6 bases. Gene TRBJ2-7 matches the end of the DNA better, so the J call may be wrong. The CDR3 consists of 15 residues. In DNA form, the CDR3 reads TGTGCCAGCAGGGCTAGCGATAGCTCCTACAATGAGCAGTACTTC. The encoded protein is CASRASDSSYNEQYF.

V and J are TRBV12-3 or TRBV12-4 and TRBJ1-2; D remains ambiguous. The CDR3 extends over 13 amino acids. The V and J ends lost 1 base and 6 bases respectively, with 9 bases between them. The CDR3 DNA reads TGTGCCAGCAGTTTAGGACCGGGGAATGGCTACACCTTC. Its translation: CASSLGPGNGYTF.

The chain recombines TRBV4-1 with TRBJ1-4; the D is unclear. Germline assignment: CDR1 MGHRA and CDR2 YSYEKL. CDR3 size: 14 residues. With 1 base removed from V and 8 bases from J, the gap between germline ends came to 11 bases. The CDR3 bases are TGCGCCAGCAGCCAAGCATTTCCCAACGAAAAACTGTTTTTT. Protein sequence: CASSQAFPNEKLFF.

DNA of the CDR3: TGTGCCAGCAGTACCGGGCCGTGGGGTACTGAAGCTTTCTTT. This codes for CASSTGPWGTEAFF. The gene calls are TRBV28 and TRBJ1-1; D not certain. This CDR3 is built from 14 residues. With 5 bases removed from V and 5 bases from J, the gap between germline ends came to 15 bases. Germline V gene lookup returns CDR1 MDHEN and CDR2 SYDVKM.

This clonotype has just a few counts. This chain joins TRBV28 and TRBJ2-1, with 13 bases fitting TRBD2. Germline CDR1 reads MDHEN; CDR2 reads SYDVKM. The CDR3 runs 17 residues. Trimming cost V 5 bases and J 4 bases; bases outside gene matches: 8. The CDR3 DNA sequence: TGTGCCAGCAGTCCGAGGACTAGCGGGAGATGGTACAATGAGCAGTTCTTC. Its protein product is CASSPRTSGRWYNEQFF.

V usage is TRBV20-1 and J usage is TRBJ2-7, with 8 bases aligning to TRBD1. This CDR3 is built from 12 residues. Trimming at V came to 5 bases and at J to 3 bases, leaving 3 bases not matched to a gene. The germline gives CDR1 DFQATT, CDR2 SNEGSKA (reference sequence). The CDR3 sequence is CSAGQGGYEQYF. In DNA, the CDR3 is TGCAGTGCTGGACAGGGAGGCTACGAGCAGTACTTC.

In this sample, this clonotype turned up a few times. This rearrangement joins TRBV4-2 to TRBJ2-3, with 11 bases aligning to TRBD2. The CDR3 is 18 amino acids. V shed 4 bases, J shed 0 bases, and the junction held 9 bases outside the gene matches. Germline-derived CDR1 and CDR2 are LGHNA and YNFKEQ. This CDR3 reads CASSRWGLAESSTDTQYF. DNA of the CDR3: TGTGCCAGCAGCCGTTGGGGACTAGCGGAATCTAGCACAGATACGCAGTATTTT.

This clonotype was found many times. The CDR3 protein is CSAKGGYTF. The CDR3, as DNA: TGCAGTGCTAAGGGGGGCTACACCTTC. This chain uses TRBV20-1 with TRBJ1-2, with D possibly matching TRBD1 (5 bases). V was shortened by 4 bases and J by 8 bases, with 5 bases between the two germline ends. Germline CDR1 is DFQATT and CDR2 is SNEGSKA (reference sequence). CDR3 length: 9 amino acids.

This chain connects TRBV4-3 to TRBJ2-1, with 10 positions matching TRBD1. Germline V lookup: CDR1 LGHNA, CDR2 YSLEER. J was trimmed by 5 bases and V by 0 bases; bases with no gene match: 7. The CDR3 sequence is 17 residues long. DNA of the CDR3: TGCGCCAGCAGCCAAGAGGTCTGGACAGGGGGTAACAATGAGCAGTTCTTC. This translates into CASSQEVWTGGNNEQFF.